This record concerns one TCR beta chain sequence. The table lists this clone with a few counts. No cognate antigen has been identified for it. No base qualities exist here, and no much larger clone lies one base off it. One collaborating source in Seattle enrolled patients while the patients were actively infected and followed the patients over time throughout the course of disease. Whole blood was collected in K2EDTA tubes by collaborating institutions according to the institutions' own protocols. Collaborator samples were shipped for TCRbeta analysis as frozen whole blood, isolated PBMCs, or DNA extracted from either sample type. This sample stems from a study of blood T cell repertoires in COVID-19 (dated by TCRdb to the early 2020s). With regard to the full study: Collaborator samples came from the United States, Italy and Spain and covered acute and convalescent phases of COVID-19. Subjects who had been exposed to COVID-19, were actively infected with it, or had recovered from it provided the deeply sampled blood TCRbeta repertoires that made up the dataset. The repertoires were released in a freely available public database meant as a resource for research on the immune response to SARS-CoV-2. Where HLA class I and class II types were available, the types were taken from metadata supplied by the sample provider, not from assay-based typing. The prospective study material was composed of cDNA or gDNA derived from T cells, B-cell-depleted T cells, or PBMCs. Samples were obtained from the ongoing ImmuneRACE study (first 160 participants) and from over a thousand subjects provided by 6 global collaborators. The sample metadata nearly always contained a de-identified subject ID, COVID-19 status, age in years and sex.

Taken from cysteine to phenylalanine, the CDR3 has 16 residues. Kept here is only the CDR3 DNA, which spans 48 bases and is read in frame from base 1. Based on the germline V gene (reference sequence), the CDR1 and CDR2 sequences are LNHDA and SQIVND. The junction shows trimming of 4 bases on V and 4 bases on J, and the gene matches do not reach 9 bases of it. The immunoSEQ Assay, a bias-controlled multiplex PCR, was used to amplify TCRbeta CDR3 regions from genomic DNA. The authors processed their data as follows. Nucleated cell counts per sample were estimated from amplification of reference gene primers within the assay. Sequence reads were collapsed and filtered to measure the absolute abundance of every unique TCRbeta CDR3 rearrangement. For each sample, productive Simpson clonality was calculated as the square root of Simpson's diversity index over productive rearrangements. TCRdb carries this immuneACCESS record with in-frame sequences only. Its versions omit some clonotypes, under half of them owing to an unresolved V gene in the studies checked, with the rest unexplained. The DNA was the basis for D and trimming; V, J and clone size are from that table. For this sample there are 330,000 or so clones; 80% to 90% appear just once. Just over 9.5% of the sample lies in the top ten.

Overall study results and their limits: How much clinical and demographic metadata was included differed by source and by participant, and the metadata was provided uncurated.

The chain is encoded by TRBV19 joined to TRBJ1-5, with 8 middle bases fitting TRBD1. This sequence was found in a man aged 25 to 45 with COVID-19, enrolled during active disease. Sequenced sample: peripheral blood. In nucleotide form, the sequence is TGTGCCAGTAGTACGCTTGACAGGGGTTGGAATCAGCCCCAGCATTTT. Its protein product is CASSTLDRGWNQPQHF.